The 21 T cell receptor beta chains reported below all come from one sample, sequenced in a study of cytomegalovirus exposure and HLA in healthy donors (TCRdb year 2017). Library creation used the immunoSEQ multiplex PCR assay. A mixture of 60 forward primers for TCR Vbeta segments and 13 reverse primers for TCR Jbeta segments was used in the multiplex PCR. TCRdb limited this immuneACCESS table to in-frame rearrangements with V and J called. A share of clones is missing; checked studies link under half to unresolved V genes, and the rest is unexplained. The sample table records 90,000 to 120,000 clones; 75% to 85% of these occur just once. 3.5% to 5% of the sample rests with the top ten. Sequenced material: PBMCs. The source is a female donor in good health and CMV-seropositive.

This clone was counted a few times. This chain uses TRBV6-6 with TRBJ1-1; 11 bases are shared with TRBD1. CDR3 length: 14 residues. CDR1 is MNHNY, CDR2 SVGAGI, per germline (reference sequence). V shed 4 bases and J 10 bases; nucleotides not matched to a gene: 8. Here the CDR3 reads CASSSLSGTGGAFF. CDR3 DNA sequence: TGTGCCAGCAGTTCCCTCTCCGGGACAGGGGGAGCTTTCTTT.

This clone was seen only a few times. This chain links TRBV5-1 with TRBJ2-7; 9 bases fit TRBD1. V lost 4 bases to trimming and J lost 2 bases; unmatched junction nucleotides: 13. The germline V gene has CDR1 SGHRS and CDR2 YFSETQ. This CDR3 has 17 residues. Here the CDR3 DNA reads TGCGCCAGCAGCCCAGAGAAAGGACAGGGGATGACCTACGAGCAGTACTTC. This sequence encodes CASSPEKGQGMTYEQYF.

In its sample, this clone was seen a few times. The rearrangement joins TRBV6-5 to TRBJ2-4, with 8 bases that match TRBD1. CDR3 length: 15 residues. The J segment lost 10 bases and the V segment lost 6 bases, leaving 14 bases of the junction unmatched. Germline CDR1 is MNHEY and CDR2 is SVGAGI. The CDR3 coding sequence is TGTGCCAGCAGACCCGGGCCCGGACAGGGAAAAATTCAGTACTTC. Encoded protein: CASRPGPGQGKIQYF.

CDR3 residues: CASSRHLGQGSSEQFF. CDR3 DNA sequence: TGCGCCAGCAGCCGCCACTTAGGACAGGGGTCCTCTGAGCAGTTCTTC. The chain is built from TRBV5-1 and TRBJ2-1; TRBD1 agrees at 9 bases. Germline CDR1 is SGHRS and CDR2 is YFSETQ. Losses at the gene ends were 4 bases for V and 9 bases for J; bases not matched to a gene: 14. The CDR3 runs to 16 residues.

This clone was picked up a small number of times. This rearrangement joins TRBV7-8 to TRBJ1-5; maybe TRBD1 (6 bases). This CDR3 region has 16 residues. The germline CDR1 and CDR2 sequences are SGHVS and FQNEAQ. The V and J ends lost 5 bases and 3 bases respectively, with 17 bases between them. Here the CDR3 DNA reads TGTGCCAGCAGCCCCCTCGGCCGACAGGCCAATCAGCCCCAGCATTTT. This gives the protein CASSPLGRQANQPQHF.

The V call is TRBV11-2, the J call TRBJ2-2; no clear D. This CDR3 is built from 14 residues. V gave up 7 bases and J gave up 1 base, with 10 bases separating them. Germline values: CDR1 SGHAT, CDR2 FQNNGV. CDR3 amino acids: CASTHPENTGELFF. The CDR3 DNA follows: TGTGCCAGCACCCACCCAGAGAACACCGGGGAGCTGTTTTTT.

This chain links TRBV18 with TRBJ2-1, with D possibly matching TRBD1 (5 bases). The CDR3 loop spans 13 amino acids. Per germline, CDR1 KGHSH and CDR2 LQKENI. Trimming removed 2 bases from V and 8 bases from J, with 10 bases in between. CDR3 residues: CASSPGQGYEQFF. CDR3 in DNA: TGTGCCAGCTCACCAGGGCAGGGCTATGAGCAGTTCTTC.

The chain carries TRBV5-1 and TRBJ2-3; the match to TRBD2 covers 14 bases. Germline values: CDR1 SGHRS, CDR2 YFSETQ. CDR3 length equals 18 residues. V was clipped by 2 bases and J by 4 bases; unmatched bases: 9. The DNA of the CDR3 is TGCGCCAGCAGCTTCGGATTTGGGACTAGCGGGAGTGCAGATACGCAGTATTTT. Translated, it gives CASSFGFGTSGSADTQYF.

CDR3 loop: CASSSSGQPFYGYTF. CDR3 bases: TGTGCCAGCAGTTCCTCGGGACAGCCGTTTTATGGCTACACCTTC. The chain combines TRBV27 with TRBJ1-2; 7 nucleotides line up with TRBD1. V shed 4 bases, J shed 5 bases, and the junction held 10 bases outside the gene matches. Looked up from germline, CDR1 is MNHEY and CDR2 is SMNVEV (reference sequence). The CDR3 runs to 15 residues.

The V and J genes are TRBV11-2 and TRBJ1-1; D may be TRBD1 (6 bases). The V gene's germline CDR1 is SGHAT and CDR2 FQNNGV. The CDR3 loop spans 17 amino acids. V lost 2 bases, J lost 4 bases, and 20 bases lay in between. CDR3 sequence reads: CASSLRQGIGWGTEAFF. In nucleotides, the CDR3 is TGTGCCAGCAGCTTAAGGCAGGGGATCGGATGGGGCACTGAAGCTTTCTTT.

This sequence joins TRBV5-6 and TRBJ1-3; TRBD1 aligns across 9 bases. CDR3 length: 13 amino acids. V was clipped by 5 bases and J by 4 bases; unmatched bases: 1. Germline CDR1 and CDR2: SGHDT and YYEEEE. The CDR3 coding sequence is TGTGCCAGCAGGGGGACAGGGGGAAACACCATATATTTT. Translating it yields CASRGTGGNTIYF.

The J gene is TRBJ2-6, the V gene TRBV7-8, with 8 nucleotides matching TRBD1. This CDR3 contains 17 residues. V was pared by 8 bases and J by 0 bases, with 9 bases of the junction left unmatched. Germline V lookup: CDR1 SGHVS, CDR2 FQNEAQ. CDR3: CASGHRGVTSGANVLTF. The CDR3 DNA is TGTGCCAGCGGACACAGGGGGGTTACCTCTGGGGCCAACGTCCTGACTTTC.

This clone has only a few counts. This chain connects TRBV6-1 to TRBJ1-1; D remains ambiguous. Trimming left V 0 bases short and J 10 bases short, with 18 bases between. CDR3 length: 15 amino acids. In germline, CDR1 is MNHNS, CDR2 SASEGT. The CDR3 loop reads CASSEALREGGGAFF. The CDR3 DNA sequence: TGTGCCAGCAGTGAAGCGTTGAGGGAAGGAGGTGGAGCTTTCTTT.

The genes are TRBV10-2 and TRBJ2-7; 9 nucleotides agree with TRBD2. CDR3 length: 16 amino acids. Trimming removed 5 bases from V and 3 bases from J; junction bases left unmatched: 11. CDR1 is WSHSY and CDR2 is SAAADI in the germline V gene. CDR3 sequence: CASSLNLAGSVYEQYF. CDR3 DNA sequence: TGCGCCAGCAGTCTAAACCTAGCGGGGTCAGTCTACGAGCAGTACTTC.

In its sample, this clone was seen once. The V gene is TRBV9, the J gene TRBJ2-3, with TRBD2 as a possible D gene (5 bases). With 0 bases removed from V and 2 bases from J, the gap between germline ends came to 13 bases. CDR1 is SGDLS, CDR2 YYNGEE, per germline. The CDR3 contains 16 residues. The DNA of the CDR3 is TGTGCCAGCAGCGTAGTAGGCGGGCGCGTCACAGATACGCAGTATTTT. It yields the protein CASSVVGGRVTDTQYF. The full variable domain, rest sourced from reference TRBV9 and TRBJ2-3, is DSGVTQTPKHLITATGQRVTLRCSPRSGDLSVYWYQQSLDQGLQFLIQYYNGEERAKGNILERFSAQQFPDLHSELNLSSLELGDSALYFCASSVVGGRVTDTQYFGPGTRLTVL.

This clone was seen a few times. The chain joins TRBV2 to TRBJ1-5, with 8 bases aligning to TRBD1. V dropped 3 bases and J dropped 4; count of bases not matched to a gene: 2. CDR3 length equals 14 residues. Looked up from germline, CDR1 is SNHLY and CDR2 is FYNNEI. The chain's CDR3 is CASSDRGRNQPQHF. In nucleotides, the CDR3 is TGTGCCAGCAGTGACAGGGGGCGGAATCAGCCCCAGCATTTT.

This clone appeared a single time. The J gene is TRBJ2-2, the V gene TRBV5-4; TRBD1 matches at 7 bases. J gave up 7 bases and V 4 bases, and 16 bases lay outside the gene matches. The germline V gene has CDR1 SGHNT and CDR2 YYREEE (reference sequence). CDR3 length: 17 amino acids. The CDR3 loop reads CASSHFAGTDLGGELFF. DNA of the CDR3: TGTGCCAGCAGCCACTTTGCCGGGACAGACCTCGGCGGGGAGCTGTTTTTT.

Notes on this clone: The same CDR3 arises from other DNA sequences in this sample as well. The rearrangement uses TRBV6-6 and TRBJ1-4; TRBD1 matches at 7 bases. Unmatched junction bases numbered 7, after V lost 2 bases and J lost 4 bases. Germline loops: CDR1 MNHNY, CDR2 SVGAGI (reference sequence). There are 16 residues in the CDR3. The CDR3: CASSYPPGQRNEKLFF. CDR3 DNA sequence: TGTGCCAGCAGTTACCCTCCGGGACAGCGTAATGAAAAACTGTTTTTT.

The CDR3 here is CASSLPAGLETQYF. DNA for the CDR3: TGTGCCAGCAGCCTCCCCGCAGGATTGGAGACCCAGTACTTC. The chain combines TRBV7-9 with TRBJ2-5; D not resolved. Deletions cut 5 bases from V and 5 bases from J, with 15 bases between. The CDR3 covers 14 residues. Germline values: CDR1 SEHNR, CDR2 FQNEAQ (reference sequence). The entire variable domain, with the rest obtained from reference TRBV7-9 and TRBJ2-5, is as follows: DTGVSQNPRHKITKRGQNVTFRCDPISEHNRLYWYRQTLGQGPEFLTYFQNEAQLEKSRLLSDRFSAERPKGSFSTLEIQRTEQGDSAMYLCASSLPAGLETQYFGPGTRLLVL.

Only one count was recorded for this clone. The chain carries TRBV6-1 and TRBJ1-1, with D perhaps matching TRBD1 (6 bases). This CDR3 region has 14 residues. Germline CDR1 reads MNHNS; CDR2 reads SASEGT. Trimming took off 4 bases at V and 4 bases at J, with 13 bases between the two ends. DNA of the CDR3: TGTGCCAGCAGTGTCTCACCACAGGGCACTGAAGCTTTCTTT. It yields the protein CASSVSPQGTEAFF.

The chain has TRBV2 and TRBJ2-2; TRBD2 matches 9 bases. Unmatched junction bases numbered 7, after V lost 1 base and J lost 4 bases. Germline V gene lookup returns CDR1 SNHLY and CDR2 FYNNEI. The CDR3 contains 17 residues. The CDR3 DNA sequence: TGTGCCAGCAGTGAAGGGGTAGCGGGAGTGGCCACCGGGGAGCTGTTTTTT. Translation: CASSEGVAGVATGELFF.